A single T cell receptor beta chain is shown here with its context. The data were taken from a study of blood T cells in healthy people across ages. The V gene lost 7 bases and the J gene lost 6 bases, with 18 bases spanning the gap. CDR3 size: 14 residues. For the second PCR, which ran for about 6 to 11 cycles, a sample-barcoded 5' primer and a J-beta primer mix were used. Every cDNA was tagged by a template-switch adaptor with 12 random nucleotides. Each CDR3 protein gets one entry after TCRdb re-called the 5' RACE reads with MiXCR. The sample carries approximately 350,000 distinct CDR3 sequences, about half recorded once.

The rearrangement joins TRBV12-3 or TRBV12-4 to TRBJ1-2, with a weak D call TRBD1 (6 bases). Sequenced: blood. The clonotype comes from a man in his sixties in good health. The CDR3 sequence is CASKVRSGVHGYTF. CDR3 in DNA: TGTGCCAGCAAAGTTCGTTCAGGGGTACATGGCTACACCTTC.